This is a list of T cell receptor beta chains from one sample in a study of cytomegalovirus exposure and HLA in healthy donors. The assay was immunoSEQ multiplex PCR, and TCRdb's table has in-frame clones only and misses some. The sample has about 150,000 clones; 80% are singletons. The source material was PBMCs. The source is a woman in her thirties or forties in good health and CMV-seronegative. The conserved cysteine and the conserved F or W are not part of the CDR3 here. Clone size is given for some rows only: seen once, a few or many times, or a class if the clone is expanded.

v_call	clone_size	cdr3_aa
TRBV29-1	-	SVRTGLTGELF
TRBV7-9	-	ASSPGLLNYGYT
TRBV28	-	ASREASTFGGEQF
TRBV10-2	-	ASSDPTGGLSLHEQY
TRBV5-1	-	ASSGGTGGHEQF
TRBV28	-	ASSLLISGANGLT
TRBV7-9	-	ASSFGGATNEKLF
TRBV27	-	ASSGQNQETQY
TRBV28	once	ASSSIAGGFYNEQF
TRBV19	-	ASSPTFGTGVNTEAF
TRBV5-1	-	ASSLQELQETQY
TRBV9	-	ASSVGEGWTDTQY
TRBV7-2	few	ASSLDGTFEQY
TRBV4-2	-	ASSQDRGQGAGEQY
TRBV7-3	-	ASSPSLEGEQY
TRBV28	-	ASSLSRRTYEQY
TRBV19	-	ASRGAQRDTGELF
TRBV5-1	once	ASSLAGEGTEAF
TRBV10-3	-	AISELYEGGQPQH
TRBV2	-	ASRREPTGELF
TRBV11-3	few	ASSRHLNTEAF
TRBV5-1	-	ASSLDRTAYEQY
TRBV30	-	AWPRRGRVHEQY
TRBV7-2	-	ASSPRTSGRETQY
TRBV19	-	ASSFSGGSTEAF
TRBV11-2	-	ASIGTTNTGELF
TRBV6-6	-	ASTQDSEQY
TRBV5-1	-	ASSWSGGRTDTQY